The 4 T cell receptor beta chains below were found in one sample sequenced in a study of blood T cell repertoires in COVID-19. Sequencing used immunoSEQ multiplex PCR; TCRdb keeps in-frame clones, though not all of them. The sample lists more than 85,000 clones; 85% to 90% were seen once. Material for sequencing was peripheral blood. Source of these receptors: a man aged 50-59 years with active or convalescent COVID-19.

The chain uses TRBV2 and TRBJ2-7; D call uncertain. From germline, CDR1 is SNHLY and CDR2 FYNNEI. V lost 5 bases, J lost 1 base, and 9 bases lay in between. This CDR3 spans 13 amino acids. CDR3 protein: CASSKQYSYEQYV. CDR3 sequence (DNA): TGTGCCAGCAGTAAACAGTATTCCTACGAGCAGTACGTC.

This chain links TRBV2 with TRBJ1-1; 7 bases map to TRBD1. Germline V gene data show CDR1 as SNHLY and CDR2 as FYNNEI. Trimming removed 7 bases from V and 0 bases from J; junction bases left unmatched: 11. This CDR3 contains 16 residues. The chain's CDR3 is CASTLKPTGVNTEAFF. CDR3 coding DNA: TGTGCCAGCACCCTAAAACCTACAGGGGTGAACACTGAAGCTTTCTTT.

V usage is TRBV7-9 and J usage is TRBJ1-2, with a possible D match to TRBD1 (5 bases). The germline gives CDR1 SEHNR, CDR2 FQNEAQ (reference sequence). CDR3 size: 13 residues. V was shortened by 8 bases and J by 2 bases, with 12 bases between the two germline ends. The CDR3 sequence is CASAGDRNYGYTF. The CDR3 region has the DNA TGTGCCAGCGCCGGTGACAGAAACTATGGCTACACCTTC.

V is TRBV28 and J is TRBJ1-3; D is undetermined. The V gene's germline CDR1 is MDHEN and CDR2 SYDVKM. The CDR3 length is 15 residues. V was pared by 2 bases and J by 0 bases, with 8 bases between. As DNA, the CDR3 is TGTGCCAGCAGTTTAGGAGGTTACTCTGGAAACACCATATATTTT. It yields the protein CASSLGGYSGNTIYF.